Presented here are 18 T cell receptor beta chains from one specimen sequenced in a study of early T cells in non-severe SARS-CoV-2 infection. TCRdb re-called the 5' RACE reads through MiXCR, storing one row per CDR3 protein. The data hold 48,000 or so distinct CDR3 sequences, with 13% observed a single time. The source material was whole blood. All receptors derive from an adult who was a healthcare worker with PCR-confirmed SARS-CoV-2 infection or an uninfected control (not recorded which).

This clonotype was detected many times. This chain connects TRBV10-2 to TRBJ2-3, with unresolved D. Germline-derived CDR1 and CDR2 are WSHSY and SAAADI. V shed 8 bases and J shed 2 bases, with 11 bases lying between them. CDR3 length: 13 residues. The CDR3 loop reads CASGARNTDTQYF. The CDR3 DNA sequence: TGCGCCAGCGGAGCGCGGAACACAGATACGCAGTATTTT.

This clonotype was seen ten or more times. The gene calls are TRBV12-3 or TRBV12-4 and TRBJ2-2; unclear D gene. V was trimmed by 5 bases and J by 8 bases, leaving 9 bases between them. This CDR3 comprises 12 residues. CDR3 DNA sequence: TGTGCCAGCAGTCCGTACGGGGGGGAGCTGTTTTTT. It translates to CASSPYGGELFF.

The J gene is TRBJ1-1, the V gene TRBV5-1; D call uncertain. The V and J ends lost 0 bases and 8 bases respectively, with 11 bases between them. The CDR3 is 13 amino acids. CDR1 is SGHRS and CDR2 is YFSETQ in the germline V gene. In DNA, the CDR3 is TGCGCCAGCAGCTTGGTGAGAGATGGAGAAGCTTTCTTT. Protein product: CASSLVRDGEAFF.

V and J are TRBV27 and TRBJ2-7; 7 bases fit TRBD1. V lost 6 bases to trimming and J lost 1 base; unmatched junction nucleotides: 18. From germline, CDR1 is MNHEY and CDR2 SMNVEV (reference sequence). The CDR3 is 18 residues long. CDR3 sequence (DNA): TGTGCCAGCAGCCCAAGAGGACAGGCCCTTCTGGGTTCCTACGAGCAGTACTTC. It translates to CASSPRGQALLGSYEQYF.

The CDR3 reads CASSLSKANYEQYF. For the CDR3, the DNA is TGCGCCAGCAGCTTAAGTAAGGCCAACTACGAGCAGTACTTC. The V gene is TRBV5-1, the J gene TRBJ2-7; D not certain. CDR1 is SGHRS, CDR2 YFSETQ, per germline. The CDR3 consists of 14 residues. Trimming shortened V by 2 bases and J by 3 bases, and 12 bases separated the two germline ends.

This clonotype occurred many times. The chain has TRBV12-3 or TRBV12-4 and TRBJ2-1; D may correspond to TRBD1 or TRBD2 (5 bases each). Trimming stripped 5 bases from V and 5 bases from J, with 10 bases between. There are 13 residues in the CDR3. The CDR3 region is CASSRGEDNEQFF. CDR3 nucleotides: TGTGCCAGCAGTAGGGGAGAAGACAATGAGCAGTTCTTC.

The chain has TRBV12-5 and TRBJ1-3; 7 bases align to TRBD1. With 2 bases clipped from V and 0 bases from J, the junction kept 13 bases outside the gene matches. The CDR3 length is 19 residues. The germline V gene has CDR1 LGHNT and CDR2 FRNRAP. The CDR3 DNA reads as TGTGCTAGTGGTTTGACCAGGACAGGTGAGGGCAACTCTGGAAACACCATATATTTT. Encoded protein: CASGLTRTGEGNSGNTIYF. Drawing the rest from reference TRBV12-5 and TRBJ1-3, the complete variable domain is DARVTQTPRHKVTEMGQEVTMRCQPILGHNTVFWYRQTMMQGLELLAYFRNRAPLDDSGMPKDRFSAEMPDATLATLKIQPSEPRDSAVYFCASGLTRTGEGNSGNTIYFGEGSWLTVV.

The chain has TRBV28 and TRBJ2-7; TRBD1 agrees at 8 bases. The junction had 5 bases not matched to a gene; V was cut back by 3 bases and J by 1 base. Germline V gene lookup returns CDR1 MDHEN and CDR2 SYDVKM. The CDR3 consists of 15 residues. Here the CDR3 reads CASSFPQGASYEQYF. In DNA, the CDR3 is TGTGCCAGCAGTTTCCCGCAGGGGGCTTCCTACGAGCAGTACTTC.

This rearrangement joins TRBV5-1 to TRBJ1-4; D gene unclear. The V gene's germline CDR1 is SGHRS and CDR2 YFSETQ. Trimming removed 4 bases from V and 4 bases from J, with 14 bases in between. CDR3 length equals 15 residues. CDR3: CASSHATAGNEKLFF. As DNA, the CDR3 is TGCGCCAGCAGCCACGCCACAGCCGGTAATGAAAAACTGTTTTTT.

This clonotype was seen more than once but under ten times. The chain is built from TRBV9 and TRBJ1-1; D is possibly TRBD1 (5 bases). V lost 4 bases to trimming and J lost 6 bases, with 10 bases between them. The CDR3 spans 12 residues. Germline CDR1 SGDLS, CDR2 YYNGEE. CDR3 sequence: CASSPGTAEAFF. The CDR3, as DNA: TGTGCCAGCAGCCCGGGGACGGCTGAAGCTTTCTTT.

This clonotype was seen a handful of times. The chain employs TRBV20-1 and TRBJ1-6; maybe TRBD1 (5 bases). The CDR3 is 15 amino acids. Trimming removed 2 bases from V and 8 bases from J, with 16 bases in between. Per germline, CDR1 DFQATT and CDR2 SNEGSKA (reference sequence). CDR3 sequence (DNA): TGCAGTGCTAGAACGGGACCCCTGGCCGATTCACCCCTCCACTTT. Protein: CSARTGPLADSPLHF.

This clonotype was seen many times. The chain carries TRBV14 and TRBJ2-2; the D gene is possibly TRBD1 (5 bases). The V gene lost 1 base and the J gene lost 8 bases, with 17 bases spanning the gap. CDR3 length equals 16 residues. Germline CDR1 SGHDN, CDR2 FVKESK. The CDR3, as DNA: TGTGCCAGCAGCCAAGCGCTAGGGGTAGGAGCAGGGGAGCTGTTTTTT. It yields the protein CASSQALGVGAGELFF.

The genes are TRBV5-1 and TRBJ2-7; the D is unclear. Trimming shortened V by 4 bases and J by 0 bases, and 11 bases separated the two germline ends. The CDR3 spans 14 residues. Looked up from germline, CDR1 is SGHRS and CDR2 is YFSETQ. As DNA, the CDR3 is TGCGCCAGCAGCATCACAGTCACCTCCTACGAGCAGTACTTC. It is translated as CASSITVTSYEQYF. Based on the CDR3 plus reference TRBV5-1 and TRBJ2-7, the full variable domain is KAGVTQTPRYLIKTRGQQVTLSCSPISGHRSVSWYQQTPGQGLQFLFEYFSETQRNKGNFPGRFSGRQFSNSRSEMNVSTLELGDSALYLCASSITVTSYEQYFGPGTRLTVT.

The table lists this clonotype with many counts. The chain joins TRBV5-1 to TRBJ1-6; D not certain. Germline CDR1 reads SGHRS; CDR2 reads YFSETQ. The CDR3 contains 13 residues. V was clipped by 5 bases and J by 7 bases, with 10 bases between them. The CDR3, as DNA: TGCGCCAGCAGGCGGACGGTGAATTCACCCCTCCACTTT. Translation: CASRRTVNSPLHF. The full variable domain, in which reference TRBV5-1 and TRBJ1-6 provide the parts outside the CDR3, is KAGVTQTPRYLIKTRGQQVTLSCSPISGHRSVSWYQQTPGQGLQFLFEYFSETQRNKGNFPGRFSGRQFSNSRSEMNVSTLELGDSALYLCASRRTVNSPLHFGNGTRLTVT.

This clonotype was detected many times. V and J are TRBV6-1 and TRBJ2-7; 11 bases align to TRBD1. Germline CDR1 and CDR2: MNHNS and SASEGT. This CDR3 has 14 amino acids. V shed 5 bases, J shed 2 bases, and the junction held 2 bases outside the gene matches. The CDR3 DNA sequence: TGTGCCAGCAGTTGGGGACAGGGGGCCTACGAGCAGTACTTC. Encoded protein: CASSWGQGAYEQYF.

The rearrangement uses TRBV10-2 and TRBJ2-5; 10 bases align to TRBD1. Germline CDR1 reads WSHSY; CDR2 reads SAAADI. The CDR3 covers 15 residues. V gave up 6 bases and J gave up 2 bases; unmatched junction bases: 6. The CDR3 DNA reads TGCGCCAGCAGCGAGCCGGGACAGGGGCAAGAGACCCAGTACTTC. This gives the protein CASSEPGQGQETQYF.

The chain carries TRBV6-6 and TRBJ1-2, with D perhaps matching TRBD1 (6 bases). CDR1 and CDR2 from the germline V gene are MNHNY and SVGAGI (reference sequence). Trimming left V 6 bases short and J 2 bases short, with 13 bases between. CDR3 length equals 14 residues. As DNA, the CDR3 is TGTGCCAGCAGATCACAGGGAGACAACTATGGCTACACCTTC. It encodes CASRSQGDNYGYTF.

This clonotype occurred many times. The chain is built from TRBV20-1 and TRBJ2-1; 9 bases match TRBD2. The CDR3 runs to 14 residues. With V trimmed by 4 bases and J by 9 bases, 10 bases remained unmatched. Germline CDR1 reads DFQATT; CDR2 reads SNEGSKA (reference sequence). The CDR3 region is CSATPQAGGGEQFF. The CDR3 region has the DNA TGCAGTGCTACACCCCAGGCGGGAGGGGGTGAGCAGTTCTTC.